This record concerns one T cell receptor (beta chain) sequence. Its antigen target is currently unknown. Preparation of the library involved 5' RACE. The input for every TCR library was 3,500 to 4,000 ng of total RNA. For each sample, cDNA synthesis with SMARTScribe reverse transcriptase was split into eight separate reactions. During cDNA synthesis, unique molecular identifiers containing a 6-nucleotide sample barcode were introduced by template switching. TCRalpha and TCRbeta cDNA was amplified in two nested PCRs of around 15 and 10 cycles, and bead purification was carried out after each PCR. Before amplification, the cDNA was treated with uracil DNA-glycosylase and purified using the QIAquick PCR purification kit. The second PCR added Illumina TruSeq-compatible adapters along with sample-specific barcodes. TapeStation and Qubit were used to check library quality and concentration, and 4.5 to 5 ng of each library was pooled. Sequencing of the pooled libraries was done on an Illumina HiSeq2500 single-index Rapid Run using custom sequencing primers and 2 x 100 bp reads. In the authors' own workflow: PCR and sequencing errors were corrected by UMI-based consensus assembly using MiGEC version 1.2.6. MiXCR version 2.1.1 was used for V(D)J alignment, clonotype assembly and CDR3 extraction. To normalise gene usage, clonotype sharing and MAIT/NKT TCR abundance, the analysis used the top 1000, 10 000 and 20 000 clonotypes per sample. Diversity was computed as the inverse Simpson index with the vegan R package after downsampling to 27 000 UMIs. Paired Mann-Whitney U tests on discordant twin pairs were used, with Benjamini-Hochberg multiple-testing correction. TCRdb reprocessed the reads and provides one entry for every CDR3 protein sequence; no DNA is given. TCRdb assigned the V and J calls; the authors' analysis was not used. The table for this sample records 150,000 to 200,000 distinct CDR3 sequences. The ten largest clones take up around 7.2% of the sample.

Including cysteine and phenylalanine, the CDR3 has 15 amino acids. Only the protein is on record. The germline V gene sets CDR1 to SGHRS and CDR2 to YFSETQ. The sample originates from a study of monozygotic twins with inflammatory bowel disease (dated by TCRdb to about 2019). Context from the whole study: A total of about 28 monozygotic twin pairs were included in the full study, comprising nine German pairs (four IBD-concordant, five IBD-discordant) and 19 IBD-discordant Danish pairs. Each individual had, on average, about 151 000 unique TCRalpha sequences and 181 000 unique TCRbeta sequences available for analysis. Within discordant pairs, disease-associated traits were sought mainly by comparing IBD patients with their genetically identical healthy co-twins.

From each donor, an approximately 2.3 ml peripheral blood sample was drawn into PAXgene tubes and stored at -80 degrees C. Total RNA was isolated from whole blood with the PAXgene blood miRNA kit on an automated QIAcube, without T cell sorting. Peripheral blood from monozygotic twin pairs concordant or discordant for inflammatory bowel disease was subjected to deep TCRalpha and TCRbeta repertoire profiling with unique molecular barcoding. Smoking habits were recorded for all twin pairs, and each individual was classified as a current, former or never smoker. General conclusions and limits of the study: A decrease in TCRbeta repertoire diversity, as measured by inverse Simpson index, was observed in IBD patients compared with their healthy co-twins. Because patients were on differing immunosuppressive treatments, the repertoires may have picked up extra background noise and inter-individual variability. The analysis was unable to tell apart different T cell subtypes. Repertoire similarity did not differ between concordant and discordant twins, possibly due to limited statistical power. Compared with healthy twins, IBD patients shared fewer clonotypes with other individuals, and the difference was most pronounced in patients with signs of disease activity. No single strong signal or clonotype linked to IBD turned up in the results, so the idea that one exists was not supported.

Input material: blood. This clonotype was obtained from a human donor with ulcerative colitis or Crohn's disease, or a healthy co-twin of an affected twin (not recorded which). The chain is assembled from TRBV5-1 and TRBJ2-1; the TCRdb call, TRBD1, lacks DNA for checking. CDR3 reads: CASSPGQTGVGEQFF.